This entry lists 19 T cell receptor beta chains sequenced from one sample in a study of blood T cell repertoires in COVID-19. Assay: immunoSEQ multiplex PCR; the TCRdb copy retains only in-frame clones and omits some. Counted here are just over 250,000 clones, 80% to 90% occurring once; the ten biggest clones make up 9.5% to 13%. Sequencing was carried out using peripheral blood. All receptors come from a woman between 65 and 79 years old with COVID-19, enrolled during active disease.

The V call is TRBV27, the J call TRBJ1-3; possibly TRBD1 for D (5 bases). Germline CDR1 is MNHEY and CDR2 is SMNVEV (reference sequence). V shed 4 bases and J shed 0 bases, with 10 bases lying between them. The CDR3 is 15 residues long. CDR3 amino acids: CASSSTGGSGNTIYF. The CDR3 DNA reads TGTGCCAGCAGTTCAACGGGGGGCTCTGGAAACACCATATATTTT.

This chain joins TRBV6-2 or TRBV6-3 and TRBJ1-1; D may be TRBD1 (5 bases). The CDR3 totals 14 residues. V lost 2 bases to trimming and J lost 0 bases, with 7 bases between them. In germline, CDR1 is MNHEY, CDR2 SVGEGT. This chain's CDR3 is CASSYRGMNTEAFF. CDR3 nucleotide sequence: TGTGCCAGCAGTTACAGGGGAATGAACACTGAAGCTTTCTTT.

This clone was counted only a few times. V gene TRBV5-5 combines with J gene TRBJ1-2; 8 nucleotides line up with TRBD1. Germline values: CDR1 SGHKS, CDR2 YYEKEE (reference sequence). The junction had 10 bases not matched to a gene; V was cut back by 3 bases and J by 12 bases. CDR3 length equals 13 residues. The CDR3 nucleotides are TGTGCCAGCAGCTGGGGGGACAGGCCGGGGCACACCTTC. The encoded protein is CASSWGDRPGHTF.

In DNA, the CDR3 is TGTGCCAGCAGCTTACAGGGCAACTATGGCTACACCTTC. It is translated as CASSLQGNYGYTF. The chain joins TRBV7-3 to TRBJ1-2, with D perhaps matching TRBD1 (5 bases). The CDR3 extends over 13 amino acids. Trimming took 2 bases from V and 2 from J, leaving 6 bases between them. CDR1 is SGHTA and CDR2 is FQGTGA in the germline V gene.

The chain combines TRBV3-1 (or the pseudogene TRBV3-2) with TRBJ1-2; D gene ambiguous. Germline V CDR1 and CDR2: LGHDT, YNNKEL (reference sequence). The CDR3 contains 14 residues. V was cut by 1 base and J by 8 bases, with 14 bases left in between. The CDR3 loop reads CASSQGTSAGGYTF. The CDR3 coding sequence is TGTGCCAGCAGCCAAGGGACCTCAGCGGGGGGCTACACCTTC.

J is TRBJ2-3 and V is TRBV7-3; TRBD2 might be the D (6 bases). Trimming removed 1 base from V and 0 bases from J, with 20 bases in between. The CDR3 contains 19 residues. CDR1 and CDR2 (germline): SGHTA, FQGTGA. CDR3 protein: CASSLNSRGSIASTDTQYF. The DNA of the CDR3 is TGTGCCAGCAGCTTAAACTCACGGGGGAGTATTGCTAGCACAGATACGCAGTATTTT.

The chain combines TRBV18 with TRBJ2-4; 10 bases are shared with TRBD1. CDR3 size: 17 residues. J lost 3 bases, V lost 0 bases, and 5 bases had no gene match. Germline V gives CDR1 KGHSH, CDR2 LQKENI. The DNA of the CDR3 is TGTGCCAGCTCACCACCCGGGACAGGGGTATTCAAAAACATTCAGTACTTC. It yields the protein CASSPPGTGVFKNIQYF.

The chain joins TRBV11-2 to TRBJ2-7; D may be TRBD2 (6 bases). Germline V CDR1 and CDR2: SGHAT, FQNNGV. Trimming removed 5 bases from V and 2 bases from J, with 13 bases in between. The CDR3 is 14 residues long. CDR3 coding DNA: TGTGCCAGCAGCCTCGGCGGGGACCCCTACGAGCAGTACTTC. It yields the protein CASSLGGDPYEQYF.

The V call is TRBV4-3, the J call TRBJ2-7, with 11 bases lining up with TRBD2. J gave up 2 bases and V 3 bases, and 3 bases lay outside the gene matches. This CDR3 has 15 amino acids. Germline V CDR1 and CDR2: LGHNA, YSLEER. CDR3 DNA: TGCGCCAGCAGCCAGGGGACTAGCGGCCCCTACGAGCAGTACTTC. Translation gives CASSQGTSGPYEQYF.

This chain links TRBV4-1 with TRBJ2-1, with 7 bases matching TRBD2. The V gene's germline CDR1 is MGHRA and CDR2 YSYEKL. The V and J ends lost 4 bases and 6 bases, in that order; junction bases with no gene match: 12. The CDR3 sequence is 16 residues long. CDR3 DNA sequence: TGCGCCAGCAGCCCTCTGTCCGCTAGCGGTTCCAATGAGCAGTTCTTC. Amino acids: CASSPLSASGSNEQFF.

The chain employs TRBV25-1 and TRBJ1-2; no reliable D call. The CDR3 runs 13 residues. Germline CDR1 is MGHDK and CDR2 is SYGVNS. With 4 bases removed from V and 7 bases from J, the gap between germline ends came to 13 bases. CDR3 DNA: TGTGCCAGCAGTGTAGGTACCACAGTTGGCTACACCTTC. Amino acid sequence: CASSVGTTVGYTF.

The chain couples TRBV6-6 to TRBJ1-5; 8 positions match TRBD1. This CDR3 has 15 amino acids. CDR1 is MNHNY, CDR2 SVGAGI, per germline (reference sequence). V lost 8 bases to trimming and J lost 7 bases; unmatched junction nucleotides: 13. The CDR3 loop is CASLVGAGGRQPQHF. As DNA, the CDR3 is TGTGCCAGCCTCGTCGGGGCAGGGGGCAGGCAGCCCCAGCATTTT.

The CDR3 sequence is CATSDPISGFYEQYF. DNA for the CDR3: TGTGCCACCAGTGATCCCATTAGCGGTTTCTACGAGCAGTACTTC. The rearrangement uses TRBV24-1 and TRBJ2-7, with TRBD2 as a possible D gene (6 bases). Germline-derived CDR1 and CDR2 are KGHDR and SFDVKD. The length of the CDR3 is 15 residues. Trimming stripped 3 bases from V and 3 bases from J, with 14 bases between.

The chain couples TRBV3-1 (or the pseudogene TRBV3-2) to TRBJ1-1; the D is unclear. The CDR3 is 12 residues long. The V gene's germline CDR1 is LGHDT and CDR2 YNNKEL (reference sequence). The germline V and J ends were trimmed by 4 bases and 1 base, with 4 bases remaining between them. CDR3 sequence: CASSPGNTEAFF. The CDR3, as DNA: TGTGCCAGCAGCCCGGGGAACACTGAAGCTTTCTTT.

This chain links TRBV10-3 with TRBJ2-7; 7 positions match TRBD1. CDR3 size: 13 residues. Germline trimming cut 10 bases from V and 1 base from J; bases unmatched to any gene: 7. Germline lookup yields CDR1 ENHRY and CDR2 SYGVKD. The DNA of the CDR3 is TGTGCCACCGCTACAGGGGAATCCTACGAGCAGTACTTC. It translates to CATATGESYEQYF.

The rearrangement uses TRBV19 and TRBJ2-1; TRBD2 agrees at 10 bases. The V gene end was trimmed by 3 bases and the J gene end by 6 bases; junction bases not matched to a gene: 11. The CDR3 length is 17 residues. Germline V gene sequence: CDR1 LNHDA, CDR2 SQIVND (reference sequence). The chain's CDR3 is CASSILAGSGGANEQFF. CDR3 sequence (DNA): TGTGCCAGTAGTATTCTGGCGGGGAGCGGGGGGGCCAATGAGCAGTTCTTC.

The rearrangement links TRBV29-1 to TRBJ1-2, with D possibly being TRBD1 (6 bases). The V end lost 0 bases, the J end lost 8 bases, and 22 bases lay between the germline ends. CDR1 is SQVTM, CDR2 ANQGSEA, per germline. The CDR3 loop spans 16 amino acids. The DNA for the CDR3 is TGCAGCGTTGAAGATCCTTCCGGCAGGGGCGAGGGGGGCTACACCTTC. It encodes CSVEDPSGRGEGGYTF.

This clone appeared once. The CDR3 is CASSPNRGNEKLFF. DNA of the CDR3: TGTGCCAGCTCACCCAATAGGGGTAATGAAAAACTGTTTTTT. The V gene is TRBV18, the J gene TRBJ1-4, with a possible D match to TRBD1 (5 bases). The CDR3 spans 14 residues. Germline CDR1 reads KGHSH; CDR2 reads LQKENI. Trimming left V 3 bases short and J 4 bases short, with 9 bases between.

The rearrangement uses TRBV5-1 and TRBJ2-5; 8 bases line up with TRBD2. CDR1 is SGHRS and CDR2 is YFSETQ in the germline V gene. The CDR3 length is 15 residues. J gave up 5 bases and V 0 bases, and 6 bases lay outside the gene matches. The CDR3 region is CASSLDGRAEETQYF. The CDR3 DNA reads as TGCGCCAGCAGCTTGGACGGGAGGGCGGAGGAGACCCAGTACTTC.